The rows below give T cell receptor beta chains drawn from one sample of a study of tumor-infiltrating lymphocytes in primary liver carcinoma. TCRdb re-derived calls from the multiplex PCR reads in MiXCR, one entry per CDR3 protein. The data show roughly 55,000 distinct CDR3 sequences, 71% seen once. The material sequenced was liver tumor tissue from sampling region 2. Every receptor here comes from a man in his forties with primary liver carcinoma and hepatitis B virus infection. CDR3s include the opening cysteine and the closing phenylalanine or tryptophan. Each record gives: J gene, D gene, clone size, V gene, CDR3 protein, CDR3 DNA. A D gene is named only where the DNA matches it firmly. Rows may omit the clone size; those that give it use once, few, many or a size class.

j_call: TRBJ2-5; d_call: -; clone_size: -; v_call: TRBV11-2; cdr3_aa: CANNLARLALGEKETQYF; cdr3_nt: TGTGCCAACAACTTAGCGAGGCTAGCCCTGGGAGAAAAAGAGACCCAGTACTTC
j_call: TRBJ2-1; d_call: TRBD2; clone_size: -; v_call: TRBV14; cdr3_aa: CARSALAGWVNNEQFF; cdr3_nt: TGTGCCCGCAGTGCCTTAGCGGGATGGGTAAACAATGAGCAGTTCTTC
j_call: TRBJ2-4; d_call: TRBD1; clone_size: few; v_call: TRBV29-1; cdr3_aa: CSVGQGNIQYF; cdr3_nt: TGCAGCGTTGGACAGGGAAACATTCAGTACTTC
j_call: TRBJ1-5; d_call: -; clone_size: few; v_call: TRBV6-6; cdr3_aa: CASSHRGYQPKHF; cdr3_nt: TGTGCCAGCAGTCACCGGGGTTATCAGCCCAAGCATTTT
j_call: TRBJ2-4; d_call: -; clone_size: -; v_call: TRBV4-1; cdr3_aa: CTKSQVGQSAKNIQYF; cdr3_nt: TGCACCAAAAGCCAAGTAGGACAGTCGGCCAAAAACATTCAGTACTTC
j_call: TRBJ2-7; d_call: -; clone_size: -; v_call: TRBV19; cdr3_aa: CATSLIGGRSSYEQYF; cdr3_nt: TGTGCCACTAGCCTAATCGGGGGGCGATCCTCCTACGAGCAGTACTTC
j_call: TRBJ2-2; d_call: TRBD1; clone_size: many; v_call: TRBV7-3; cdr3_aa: CASSLNQGGENGELFF; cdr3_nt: TGTGCCAGCAGCTTAAACCAAGGGGGCGAGAACGGGGAGCTGTTTTTT
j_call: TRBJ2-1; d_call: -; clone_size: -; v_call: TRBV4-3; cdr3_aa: CASSQELGLKNDQFF; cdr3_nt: TGCGCCAGCAGCCAAGAACTTGGCCTGAAGAATGATCAGTTCTTC
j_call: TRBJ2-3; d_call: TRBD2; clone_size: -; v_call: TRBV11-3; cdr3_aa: CASSGSPAGGLDTQYF; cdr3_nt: TGTGCCAGCAGCGGCAGCCCGGCGGGAGGGTTGGATACGCAGTATTTT
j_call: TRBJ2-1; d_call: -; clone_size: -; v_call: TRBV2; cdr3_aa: CANSLREWDNEQFF; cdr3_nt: TGTGCCAACAGTCTCCGGGAGTGGGACAATGAGCAGTTCTTC
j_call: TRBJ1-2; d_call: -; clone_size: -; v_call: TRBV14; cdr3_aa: CASSRGWHISGYTF; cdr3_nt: TGTGCCAGCAGCCGAGGGTGGCACATCTCTGGCTACACCTTC
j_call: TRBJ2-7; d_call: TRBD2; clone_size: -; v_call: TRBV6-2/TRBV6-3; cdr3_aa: CASRDGRRSYEQYF; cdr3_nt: TGTGCCAGCCGAGACGGGAGGAGGTCCTACGAGCAGTACTTC
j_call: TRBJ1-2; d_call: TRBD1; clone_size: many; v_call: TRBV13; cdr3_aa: CASSSQGAYYGYTF; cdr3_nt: TGTGCCAGCAGCTCACAGGGGGCCTACTATGGCTACACCTTC
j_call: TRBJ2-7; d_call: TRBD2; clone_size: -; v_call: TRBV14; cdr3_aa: CATSQAGGGYKQYF; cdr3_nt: TGTGCCACCAGCCAAGCGGGGGGGGGCTACAAGCAGTACTTC
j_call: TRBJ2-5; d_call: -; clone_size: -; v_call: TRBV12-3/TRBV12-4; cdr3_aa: CVSSLTVRGTQYF; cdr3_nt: TGTGTCAGCAGTTTAACGGTTAGAGGGACCCAGTACTTC